The 32 T cell receptor beta chains in this list originate from one sample, sequenced in a study of preoperative IRX-2 immunotherapy in early breast cancer. The treatment denotes: preoperative locoregional IRX-2 cytokine immunotherapy. Clones were read by immunoSEQ multiplex PCR, and TCRdb kept only the in-frame ones, dropping some. The table has 40,000 to 50,000 clones, approximately 80% seen once. The source material was tumor tissue, sampled after IRX-2 immunotherapy. The receptors here all came from a human donor with breast cancer.

This chain uses TRBV10-2 with TRBJ2-3; TRBD2 might be the D (5 bases). The CDR3 runs 13 residues. Trimming took off 2 bases at V and 10 bases at J, with 13 bases between the two ends. CDR1 and CDR2 from the germline V gene are WSHSY and SAAADI. The CDR3 here is CASSELAEIAQYF. The CDR3 nucleotides read TGCGCCAGCAGTGAGCTAGCTGAGATAGCGCAGTATTTT.

This chain links TRBV5-1 with TRBJ2-7; 7 bases map to TRBD1. Germline loops: CDR1 SGHRS, CDR2 YFSETQ. This CDR3 is 14 amino acids long. V dropped 1 base and J dropped 2; count of bases not matched to a gene: 3. The CDR3 sequence is CASSLSGQPYEQYF. For the CDR3, the DNA is TGCGCCAGCAGCTTGTCGGGACAGCCCTACGAGCAGTACTTC.

This clone has a handful of counts. The genes are TRBV4-1 and TRBJ2-7; D may match TRBD1 or TRBD2 (5 bases each). Germline CDR1 and CDR2: MGHRA and YSYEKL. Between the trimmed V and J ends, which lost 4 bases and 8 bases, there was a span of 21 bases. This CDR3 spans 15 amino acids. The CDR3 DNA is TGCGCCAGCAGCCCCGAGAGGGACGGAAGGGAGAAGCAGTACTTC. Encoded protein: CASSPERDGREKQYF.

The chain has TRBV19 and TRBJ1-3; TRBD1 matches at 9 bases. Germline V gene sequence: CDR1 LNHDA, CDR2 SQIVND (reference sequence). V shed 4 bases, J shed 8 bases, and the junction held 6 bases outside the gene matches. The CDR3 runs to 14 residues. The CDR3 DNA follows: TGTGCCAGTAGTACCGGGACAGGGAGACACACCATATATTTT. This sequence encodes CASSTGTGRHTIYF.

The chain combines TRBV30 with TRBJ1-5; D is undetermined. This CDR3 spans 12 amino acids. Between the trimmed V and J ends, which lost 4 bases and 2 bases, there was a span of 6 bases. Looked up from germline, CDR1 is GTSNPN and CDR2 is SVGIG (reference sequence). In nucleotides, the CDR3 is TGTGCCTGGAATCTTCGCAATCAGCCCCAGCATTTT. Translation: CAWNLRNQPQHF.

This sequence joins TRBV10-2 and TRBJ1-3; tentatively, D is TRBD1 (5 bases). The germline V gene encodes CDR1 WSHSY and CDR2 SAAADI. This CDR3 region has 16 residues. Trimming stripped 4 bases from V and 0 bases from J, with 13 bases between. In DNA form, the CDR3 reads TGCGCCAGCAGTGGGTGGGGCAGTCCCTCTGGAAACACCATATATTTT. This codes for CASSGWGSPSGNTIYF.

The chain is built from TRBV6-1 and TRBJ2-2, with TRBD2 as a possible D gene (5 bases). Germline CDR1 is MNHNS and CDR2 is SASEGT. Deletions cut 1 base from V and 7 bases from J, with 10 bases between. The CDR3 has 14 residues. CDR3 nucleotides: TGTGCCAGCAGTGAAGTATTCGGGGTCGGGGAGCTGTTTTTT. It translates to CASSEVFGVGELFF.

V gene TRBV7-5 combines with J gene TRBJ2-4; no check of the table's D call, TRBD1, against the DNA was made. TRBV7-5 is designated a pseudogene. The CDR3 spans 15 residues. The CDR3 DNA is TGTGCCAGCAGCTTTACATCCGCTGATCGAAACATTCAGTACTTC. As protein: CASSFTSADRNIQYF.

The V gene is TRBV19, the J gene TRBJ1-3; the D is unclear. CDR3 length: 15 residues. Germline CDR1 and CDR2: LNHDA and SQIVND (reference sequence). The V end lost 4 bases, the J end lost 1 base, and 11 bases lay between the germline ends. DNA for the CDR3: TGTGCCAGTAGTACCAACCTCGGGTCTGGAAACACCATATATTTT. Translated: CASSTNLGSGNTIYF.

The chain joins TRBV18 to TRBJ2-7; 8 nucleotides align to TRBD1. Trimming cost V 5 bases and J 6 bases; bases outside gene matches: 9. Germline V gene lookup returns CDR1 KGHSH and CDR2 LQKENI. This CDR3 has 14 residues. CDR3 residues: CASSGDRQYVEQYF. The CDR3 DNA follows: TGTGCCAGCTCAGGGGACAGGCAGTACGTCGAGCAGTACTTC.

The CDR3 protein is CASSPIRMNTEAFF. Written as DNA, the CDR3 is TGCGCCAGCAGCCCTATCCGGATGAACACTGAAGCTTTCTTT. V and J are TRBV5-1 and TRBJ1-1; no firm D call. The germline V gene has CDR1 SGHRS and CDR2 YFSETQ. The CDR3 is made up of 14 amino acids. The ends were cut back, 4 bases at V and 0 bases at J, with 10 bases in the middle.

The chain is built from TRBV6-7 and TRBJ2-2, with D possibly being TRBD1 (6 bases). TRBV6-7 is known as an ORF, though its function is uncertain. The CDR3 runs 16 residues. With 7 bases removed from V and 1 base from J, the gap between germline ends came to 16 bases. The CDR3 is CASKPHGTMNTGELFF. Here the CDR3 DNA reads TGTGCCAGCAAACCCCACGGGACAATGAACACCGGGGAGCTGTTTTTT.

This clone appeared once. J is TRBJ1-6 and V is TRBV11-3, with a possible D match to TRBD1 (6 bases). The CDR3 is made up of 16 amino acids. CDR1 is SGHNT, CDR2 YENEEA, per germline. The ends were cut back, 3 bases at V and 9 bases at J, with 18 bases in the middle. The CDR3 loop is CASSFTGRGGTSPLHF. The CDR3 region has the DNA TGTGCCAGCAGCTTCACCGGAAGAGGGGGGACTTCACCCCTCCACTTT.

The V call is TRBV5-1, the J call TRBJ1-2, with a possible D match to TRBD1 (5 bases). Germline CDR1 is SGHRS and CDR2 is YFSETQ. The length of the CDR3 is 15 residues. The V end lost 4 bases, the J end lost 8 bases, and 21 bases lay between the germline ends. In DNA form, the CDR3 reads TGCGCCAGCAGCCTGGACTCCAGAGTTCCAGGGGGCTACACCTTC. Encoded protein: CASSLDSRVPGGYTF.

The rearrangement uses TRBV18 and TRBJ2-7; unclear D gene. Germline loops: CDR1 KGHSH, CDR2 LQKENI. Deletions cut 0 bases from V and 5 bases from J, with 8 bases between. The length of the CDR3 is 13 residues. CDR3 nucleotides: TGTGCCAGCTCACCACCTGTCGTGGACGAGCAGTACTTC. Translated: CASSPPVVDEQYF.

V and J are TRBV18 and TRBJ1-2, with a tentative D call TRBD1 (6 bases). The CDR3 covers 14 residues. V lost 3 bases to trimming and J lost 1 base, with 9 bases between them. Germline V gives CDR1 KGHSH, CDR2 LQKENI. CDR3 loop: CASSPAGDNYGYTF. CDR3 coding DNA: TGTGCCAGCTCACCGGCAGGGGATAACTATGGCTACACCTTC.

Concerning this clone: One junction end disagrees with the germline gene, perhaps due to a read error. The V gene is TRBV6-4, the J gene TRBJ2-1; no clear D. Germline CDR1 reads MRHNA; CDR2 reads SNTAGT. The CDR3 runs to 15 residues. The CDR3 region has the DNA TGTGCCATCAGTGAGTCGAGACTTCCTTACAATGAGCAGTTCTTC. Translating it yields CAISESRLPYNEQFF.

The chain uses TRBV6-8 and TRBJ2-7; 9 nucleotides line up with TRBD1. This CDR3 spans 15 amino acids. The germline gives CDR1 MNHGY, CDR2 SAAAGT. The V segment lost 0 bases and the J segment 6 bases; nucleotides outside the gene matches: 6. Here the CDR3 reads CASSYSTGGLGEQYF. The DNA of the CDR3 is TGTGCCAGCAGTTACTCGACAGGGGGTCTGGGCGAGCAGTACTTC.

In this sample, this clone turned up a few times. The chain recombines TRBV15 with TRBJ2-1; D may be TRBD1 (6 bases). The CDR3 covers 16 residues. CDR1 and CDR2 (germline): LNHNV, YYDKDF (reference sequence). V was pared by 0 bases and J by 9 bases, with 18 bases between. DNA of the CDR3: TGTGCCACCAGCAGAGACAGGGGACCACTACAGGGTGAGCAGTTCTTC. Protein: CATSRDRGPLQGEQFF.

In its sample, this clone was seen once. The genes are TRBV5-1 and TRBJ2-2; no firm D call. The CDR3 extends over 15 amino acids. Germline CDR1 SGHRS, CDR2 YFSETQ. V gave up 0 bases and J gave up 6 bases, with 12 bases separating them. DNA of the CDR3: TGCGCCAGCAGCTTGGGACAACGAGGAGCCGGGGAGCTGTTTTTT. This sequence encodes CASSLGQRGAGELFF.

This clone occurred a few times. This sequence joins TRBV29-1 and TRBJ2-2; D possibly corresponds to TRBD1 (5 bases). The CDR3 length is 13 residues. Germline CDR1 and CDR2: SQVTM and ANQGSEA. The V gene lost 3 bases and the J gene lost 6 bases, with 11 bases spanning the gap. The chain's CDR3 is CSVDREGAGELFF. The CDR3 nucleotides are TGCAGCGTTGACAGGGAAGGGGCCGGGGAGCTGTTTTTT.

The chain uses TRBV29-1 and TRBJ2-7, with 7 bases matching TRBD1. CDR3 size: 14 residues. Trimming cost V 6 bases and J 3 bases; bases outside gene matches: 11. Germline V gene lookup returns CDR1 SQVTM and CDR2 ANQGSEA. DNA for the CDR3: TGCAGCGTCTCGGGACAGCAAGTTGGCTACGAGCAGTACTTC. It specifies CSVSGQQVGYEQYF.

The rearrangement joins TRBV19 to TRBJ1-2, with D tentatively TRBD1 (5 bases). V lost 5 bases and J lost 7, with 20 bases in between. The CDR3 loop spans 15 amino acids. Germline V lookup: CDR1 LNHDA, CDR2 SQIVND (reference sequence). Written as DNA, the CDR3 is TGTGCCAGTAGTTCAACGGCGGGGGGTTCCGGTGGCTACACCTTC. The encoded protein is CASSSTAGGSGGYTF.

V is TRBV22-1 and J is TRBJ1-5. TRBV22-1 is listed as a pseudogene. The CDR3 is 14 residues long. CDR3 residues: CATSALESNQPQHF. In DNA form, the CDR3 reads TGTGCCACCAGTGCCTTGGAGAGCAATCAGCCCCAGCATTTT.

The V and J genes are TRBV5-1 and TRBJ2-1; TRBD2 matches at 8 bases. The CDR3 has 14 amino acids. V trimming: 4 bases; J trimming: 5 bases; junction bases outside the gene matches: 5. Germline V gives CDR1 SGHRS, CDR2 YFSETQ. In DNA, the CDR3 is TGCGCCAGCAGCACGGGACTAGAGAACAATGAGCAGTTCTTC. Its protein is CASSTGLENNEQFF.

This rearrangement joins TRBV11-3 to TRBJ2-3; 8 nucleotides agree with TRBD1. J was trimmed by 5 bases and V by 7 bases; bases with no gene match: 14. In germline, CDR1 is SGHNT, CDR2 YENEEA. The CDR3 has 16 residues. CDR3 in DNA: TGTGCCAGCAAAGTGATATGGCAGGGGGCTAAAGATACGCAGTATTTT. Amino acid sequence: CASKVIWQGAKDTQYF.

This chain uses TRBV6-8 with TRBJ1-2; D is unresolved. Per germline, CDR1 MNHGY and CDR2 SAAAGT. This CDR3 comprises 12 residues. Trimming left V 6 bases short and J 8 bases short, with 13 bases between. The CDR3 coding sequence is TGTGCCAGCAGCGAACAAGGGAGAGGCTACACCTTC. As protein: CASSEQGRGYTF.

In its sample, this clone was seen once. The rearrangement uses TRBV12-5 and TRBJ2-3, with 8 positions matching TRBD2. Germline values: CDR1 LGHNT, CDR2 FRNRAP. V gave up 5 bases and J gave up 2 bases; unmatched junction bases: 15. CDR3 length: 18 residues. The CDR3 nucleotides read TGTGCTAGTGGTCCCCTGGGGCCTAGCGGGTCTAACACAGATACGCAGTATTTT. This gives the protein CASGPLGPSGSNTDTQYF. The full variable domain, with the rest looked up from reference TRBV12-5 and TRBJ2-3, is DARVTQTPRHKVTEMGQEVTMRCQPILGHNTVFWYRQTMMQGLELLAYFRNRAPLDDSGMPKDRFSAEMPDATLATLKIQPSEPRDSAVYFCASGPLGPSGSNTDTQYFGPGTRLTVL.

This clone is labeled medium-sized. V gene TRBV6-8 combines with J gene TRBJ2-2; the match to TRBD1 covers 8 bases. Trimming took 7 bases from V and 3 from J; bases not matched to a gene: 7. The CDR3 contains 15 residues. The V gene's germline CDR1 is MNHGY and CDR2 SAAAGT. CDR3 in amino acids: CASKSRDRYTGELFF. For the CDR3, the DNA is TGTGCCAGCAAATCCCGGGACAGGTACACCGGGGAGCTGTTTTTT.

This clone appeared a single time. The V and J genes are TRBV5-1 and TRBJ1-1, with 8 bases that match TRBD1. The CDR3 runs 16 residues. Per the germline V gene, CDR1 is SGHRS and CDR2 is YFSETQ. The ends lost 0 bases at V and 0 bases at J; junction bases unmatched: 4. CDR3 protein: CASSLATGDLNTEAFF. Written as DNA, the CDR3 is TGCGCCAGCAGCTTGGCGACAGGGGACTTGAACACTGAAGCTTTCTTT.

The rearrangement links TRBV10-2 to TRBJ2-5; D gene unclear. The CDR3 totals 12 residues. The germline CDR1 and CDR2 sequences are WSHSY and SAAADI. V lost 1 base and J 4 bases, leaving 4 bases between the germline ends. In nucleotides, the CDR3 is TGCGCCAGCAGTGAGTGGGGAGAGACCCAGTACTTC. Amino acid sequence: CASSEWGETQYF.

The rearrangement joins TRBV15 to TRBJ2-2; D is unclear. V lost 1 base and J lost 0, with 9 bases in between. In germline, CDR1 is LNHNV, CDR2 YYDKDF (reference sequence). The CDR3 is 16 residues long. In DNA form, the CDR3 reads TGTGCCACCAGCAGAGGAAAGCTGACGAACACCGGGGAGCTGTTTTTT. Protein product: CATSRGKLTNTGELFF.